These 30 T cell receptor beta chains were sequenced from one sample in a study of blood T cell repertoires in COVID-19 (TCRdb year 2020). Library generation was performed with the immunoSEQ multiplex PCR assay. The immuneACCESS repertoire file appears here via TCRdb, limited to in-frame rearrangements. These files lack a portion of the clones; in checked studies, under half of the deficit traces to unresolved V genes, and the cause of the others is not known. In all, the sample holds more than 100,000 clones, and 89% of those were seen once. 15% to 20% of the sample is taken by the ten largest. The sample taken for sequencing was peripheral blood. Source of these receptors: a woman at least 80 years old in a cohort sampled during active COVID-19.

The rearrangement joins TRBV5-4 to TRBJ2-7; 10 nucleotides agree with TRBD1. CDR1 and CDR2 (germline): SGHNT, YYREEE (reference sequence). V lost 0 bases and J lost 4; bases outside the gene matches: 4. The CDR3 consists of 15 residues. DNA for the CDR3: TGTGCCAGCAGCTTGGCCGGGGACAGGGGATACGAGCAGTACTTC. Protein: CASSLAGDRGYEQYF.

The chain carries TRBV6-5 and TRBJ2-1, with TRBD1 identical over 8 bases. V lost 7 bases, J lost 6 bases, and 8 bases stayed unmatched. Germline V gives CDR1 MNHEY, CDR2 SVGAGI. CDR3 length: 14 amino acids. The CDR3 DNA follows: TGTGCCAGCACGGAGACAGGGGTGTCCAATGAGCAGTTCTTC. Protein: CASTETGVSNEQFF.

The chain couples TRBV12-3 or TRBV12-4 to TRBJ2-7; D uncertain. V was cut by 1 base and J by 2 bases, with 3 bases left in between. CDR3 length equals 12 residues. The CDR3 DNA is TGTGCCAGCAGTTTAGGAGCCTACGAGCAGTACTTC. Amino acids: CASSLGAYEQYF.

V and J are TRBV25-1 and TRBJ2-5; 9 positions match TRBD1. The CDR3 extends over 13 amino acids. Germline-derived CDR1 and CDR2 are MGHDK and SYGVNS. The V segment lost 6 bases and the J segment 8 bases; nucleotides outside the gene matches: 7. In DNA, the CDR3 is TGTGCCAGCAGCGCTGGGGGACAGGGAACCCAGTACTTC. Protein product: CASSAGGQGTQYF.

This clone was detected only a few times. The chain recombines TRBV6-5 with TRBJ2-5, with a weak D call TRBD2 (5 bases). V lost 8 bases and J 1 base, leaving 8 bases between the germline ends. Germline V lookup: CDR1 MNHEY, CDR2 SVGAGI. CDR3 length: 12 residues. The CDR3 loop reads CASEGSQETQYF. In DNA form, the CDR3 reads TGTGCCAGCGAGGGCTCCCAAGAGACCCAGTACTTC.

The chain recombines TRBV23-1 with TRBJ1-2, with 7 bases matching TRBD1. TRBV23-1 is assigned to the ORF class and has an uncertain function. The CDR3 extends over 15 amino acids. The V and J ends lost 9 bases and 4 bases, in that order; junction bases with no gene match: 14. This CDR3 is CASEEKGGPRYGYTF. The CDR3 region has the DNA TGCGCCAGTGAAGAAAAAGGGGGCCCCCGCTATGGCTACACCTTC.

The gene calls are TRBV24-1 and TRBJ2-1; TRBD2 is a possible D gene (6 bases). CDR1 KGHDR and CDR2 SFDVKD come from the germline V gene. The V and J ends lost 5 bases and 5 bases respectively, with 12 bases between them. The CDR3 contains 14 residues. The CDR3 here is CATSGVSGDNEQFF. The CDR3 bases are TGTGCCACCAGTGGAGTGTCGGGAGACAATGAGCAGTTCTTC.

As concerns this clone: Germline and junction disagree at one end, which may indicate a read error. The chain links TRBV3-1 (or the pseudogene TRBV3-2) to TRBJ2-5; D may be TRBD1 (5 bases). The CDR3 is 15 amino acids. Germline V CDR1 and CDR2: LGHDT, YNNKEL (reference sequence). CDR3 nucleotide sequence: TGTGCCAGCGGCCACCGGGCCTCAGGGCGGGAGACCCAGTACTTC. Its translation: CASGHRASGRETQYF.

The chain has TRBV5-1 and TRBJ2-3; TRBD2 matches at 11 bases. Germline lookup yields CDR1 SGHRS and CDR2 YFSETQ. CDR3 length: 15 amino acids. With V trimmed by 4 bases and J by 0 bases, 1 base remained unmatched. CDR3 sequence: CASSRTSGSTDTQYF. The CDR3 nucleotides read TGCGCCAGCAGCAGGACTAGCGGGAGCACAGATACGCAGTATTTT.

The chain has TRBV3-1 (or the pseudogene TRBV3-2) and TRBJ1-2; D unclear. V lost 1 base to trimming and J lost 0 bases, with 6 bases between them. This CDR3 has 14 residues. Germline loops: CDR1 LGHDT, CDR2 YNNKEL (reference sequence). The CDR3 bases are TGTGCCAGCAGCCAAGGTGTAGCTAACTATGGCTACACCTTC. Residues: CASSQGVANYGYTF.

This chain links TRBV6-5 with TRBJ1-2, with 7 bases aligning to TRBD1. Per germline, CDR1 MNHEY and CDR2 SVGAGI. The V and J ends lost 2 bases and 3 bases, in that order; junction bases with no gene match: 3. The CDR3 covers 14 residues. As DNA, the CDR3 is TGTGCCAGCAGTTACCTCAGGGGGGACTATGGCTACACCTTC. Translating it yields CASSYLRGDYGYTF.

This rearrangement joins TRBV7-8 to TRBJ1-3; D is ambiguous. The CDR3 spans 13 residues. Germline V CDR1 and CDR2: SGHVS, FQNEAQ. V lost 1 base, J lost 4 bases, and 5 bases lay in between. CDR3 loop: CASSLGRGNTIYF. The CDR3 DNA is TGTGCCAGCAGCTTAGGGAGGGGAAACACCATATATTTT.

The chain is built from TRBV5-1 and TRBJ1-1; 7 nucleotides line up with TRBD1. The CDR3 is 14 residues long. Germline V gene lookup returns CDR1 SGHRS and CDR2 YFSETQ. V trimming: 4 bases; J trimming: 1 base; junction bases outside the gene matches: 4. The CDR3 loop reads CASSADRANTEAFF. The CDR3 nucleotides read TGCGCCAGCAGCGCCGACAGGGCGAACACTGAAGCTTTCTTT.

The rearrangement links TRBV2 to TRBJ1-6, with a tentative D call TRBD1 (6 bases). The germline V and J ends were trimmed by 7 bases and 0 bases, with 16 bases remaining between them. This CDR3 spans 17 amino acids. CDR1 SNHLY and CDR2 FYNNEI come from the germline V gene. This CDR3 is CASTRQAPSSYNSPLHF. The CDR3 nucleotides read TGTGCCAGCACCCGACAGGCACCGAGCTCCTATAATTCACCCCTCCACTTT. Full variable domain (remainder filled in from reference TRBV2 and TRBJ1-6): EPEVTQTPSHQVTQMGQEVILRCVPISNHLYFYWYRQILGQKVEFLVSFYNNEISEKSEIFDDQFSVERPDGSNFTLKIRSTKLEDSAMYFCASTRQAPSSYNSPLHFGNGTRLTVT.

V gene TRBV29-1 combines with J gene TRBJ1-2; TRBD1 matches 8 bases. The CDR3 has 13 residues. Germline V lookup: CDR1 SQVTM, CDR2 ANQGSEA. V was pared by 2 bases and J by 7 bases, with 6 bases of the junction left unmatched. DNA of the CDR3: TGCAGCGTTGAATCTTTAACAGGGGGTGGCTACACCTTC. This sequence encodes CSVESLTGGGYTF.

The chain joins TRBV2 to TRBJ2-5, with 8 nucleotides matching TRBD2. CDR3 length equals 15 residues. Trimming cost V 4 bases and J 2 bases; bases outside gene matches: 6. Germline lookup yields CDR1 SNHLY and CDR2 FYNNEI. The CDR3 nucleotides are TGTGCCAGCAGTGCGACGGGGGGGGGTCAAGAGACCCAGTACTTC. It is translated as CASSATGGGQETQYF.

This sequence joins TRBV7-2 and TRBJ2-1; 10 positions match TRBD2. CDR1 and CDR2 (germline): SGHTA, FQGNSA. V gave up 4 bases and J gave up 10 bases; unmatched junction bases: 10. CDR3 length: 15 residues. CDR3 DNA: TGTGCCAGCAGCTCGCTCCCTCAACTAGCGGGAGAGCAGTTCTTC. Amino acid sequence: CASSSLPQLAGEQFF.

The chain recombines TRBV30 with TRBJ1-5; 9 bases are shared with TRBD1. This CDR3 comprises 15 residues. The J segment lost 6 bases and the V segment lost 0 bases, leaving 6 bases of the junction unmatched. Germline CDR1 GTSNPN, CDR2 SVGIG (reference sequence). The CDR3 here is CAWSVGDREFQPQHF. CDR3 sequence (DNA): TGTGCCTGGAGTGTAGGGGACAGGGAATTTCAGCCCCAGCATTTT.

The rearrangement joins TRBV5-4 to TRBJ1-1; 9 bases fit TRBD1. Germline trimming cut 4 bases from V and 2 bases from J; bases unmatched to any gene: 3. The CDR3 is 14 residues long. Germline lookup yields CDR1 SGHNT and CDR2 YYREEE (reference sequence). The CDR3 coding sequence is TGTGCCAGCAGCCTTACAGGGGGCAACACTGAAGCTTTCTTT. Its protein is CASSLTGGNTEAFF.

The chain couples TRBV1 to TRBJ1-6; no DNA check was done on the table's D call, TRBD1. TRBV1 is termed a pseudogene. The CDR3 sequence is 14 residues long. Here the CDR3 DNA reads TGCACCAGCAGCGGGGACAGGGATAATTCACCCCTCCACTTT. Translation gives CTSSGDRDNSPLHF.

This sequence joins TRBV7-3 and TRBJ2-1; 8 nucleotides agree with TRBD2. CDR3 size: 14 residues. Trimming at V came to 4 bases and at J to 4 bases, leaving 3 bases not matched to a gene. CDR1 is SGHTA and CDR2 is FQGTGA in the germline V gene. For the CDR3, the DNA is TGTGCCAGCAGCTCCCGGGGGGGGTACAATGAGCAGTTCTTC. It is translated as CASSSRGGYNEQFF.

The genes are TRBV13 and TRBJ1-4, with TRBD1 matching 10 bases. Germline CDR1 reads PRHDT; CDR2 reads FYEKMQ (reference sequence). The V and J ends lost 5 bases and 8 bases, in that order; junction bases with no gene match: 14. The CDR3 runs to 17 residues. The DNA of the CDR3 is TGTGCCAGCAGCCTGGCGACAGGGGGCTGGTTACGGGAAAAACTGTTTTTT. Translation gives CASSLATGGWLREKLFF.

The CDR3 DNA is TGTGCCACCAGTCGGGGAGGGGAGGGTGGCGAGCAGTACTTC. Its translation is CATSRGGEGGEQYF. The chain recombines TRBV24-1 with TRBJ2-7, with 7 positions matching TRBD2. The germline V gene has CDR1 KGHDR and CDR2 SFDVKD. CDR3 length: 14 residues. Trimming cost V 6 bases and J 6 bases; bases outside gene matches: 10.

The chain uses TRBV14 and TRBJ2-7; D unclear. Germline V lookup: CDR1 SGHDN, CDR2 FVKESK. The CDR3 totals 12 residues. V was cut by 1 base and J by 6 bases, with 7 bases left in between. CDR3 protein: CASSQAPPEQYF. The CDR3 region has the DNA TGTGCCAGCAGCCAAGCTCCCCCCGAGCAGTACTTC. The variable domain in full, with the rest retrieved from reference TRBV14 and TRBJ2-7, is EAGVTQFPSHSVIEKGQTVTLRCDPISGHDNLYWYRRVMGKEIKFLLHFVKESKQDESGMPNNRFLAERTGGTYSTLKVQPAELEDSGVYFCASSQAPPEQYFGPGTRLTVT.

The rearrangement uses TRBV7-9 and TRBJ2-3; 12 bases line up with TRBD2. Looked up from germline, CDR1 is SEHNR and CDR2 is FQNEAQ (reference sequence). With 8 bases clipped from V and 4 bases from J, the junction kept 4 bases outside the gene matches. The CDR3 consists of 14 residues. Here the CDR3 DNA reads TGTGCCAGCTGTCTAGCGGGGGGGCCAGATACGCAGTATTTT. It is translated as CASCLAGGPDTQYF.

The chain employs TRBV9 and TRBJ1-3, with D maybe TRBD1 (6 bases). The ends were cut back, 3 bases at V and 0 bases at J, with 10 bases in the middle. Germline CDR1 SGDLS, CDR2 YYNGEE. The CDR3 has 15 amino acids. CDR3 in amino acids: CASSAQGFSGNTIYF. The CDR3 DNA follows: TGTGCCAGCAGCGCGCAGGGGTTCTCTGGAAACACCATATATTTT. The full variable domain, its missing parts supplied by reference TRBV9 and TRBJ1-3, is DSGVTQTPKHLITATGQRVTLRCSPRSGDLSVYWYQQSLDQGLQFLIQYYNGEERAKGNILERFSAQQFPDLHSELNLSSLELGDSALYFCASSAQGFSGNTIYFGEGSWLTVV.

Here the CDR3 DNA reads TGTGCCAGTAGTCCTTCGTCTGAAAAACTGTTTTTT. Protein: CASSPSSEKLFF. V usage is TRBV19 and J usage is TRBJ1-4; D is ambiguous. The germline gives CDR1 LNHDA, CDR2 SQIVND (reference sequence). Deletions cut 5 bases from V and 7 bases from J, with 8 bases between. The length of the CDR3 is 12 residues.

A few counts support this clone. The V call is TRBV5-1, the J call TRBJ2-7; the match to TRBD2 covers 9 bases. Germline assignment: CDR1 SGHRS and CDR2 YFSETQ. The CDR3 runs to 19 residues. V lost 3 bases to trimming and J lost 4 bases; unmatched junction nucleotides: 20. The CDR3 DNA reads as TGCGCCAGCAGCTCACGCTCCTCAACCGTAGCGGGAGTTCGGTACGAGCAGTACTTC. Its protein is CASSSRSSTVAGVRYEQYF.

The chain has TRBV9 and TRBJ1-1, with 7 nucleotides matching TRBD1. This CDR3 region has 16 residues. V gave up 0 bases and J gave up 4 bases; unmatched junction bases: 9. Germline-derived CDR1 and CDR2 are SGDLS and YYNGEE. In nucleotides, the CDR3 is TGTGCCAGCAGCGTAGAAGGGGGCCGAATAGGCACTGAAGCTTTCTTT. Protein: CASSVEGGRIGTEAFF.

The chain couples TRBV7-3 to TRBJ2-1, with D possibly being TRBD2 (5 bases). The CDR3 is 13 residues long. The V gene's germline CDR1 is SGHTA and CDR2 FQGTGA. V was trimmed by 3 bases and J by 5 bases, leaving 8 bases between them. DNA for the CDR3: TGTGCCAGCAGCTTCGGGGTCAACAATGAGCAGTTCTTC. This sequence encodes CASSFGVNNEQFF.